This entry lists 20 T cell receptor beta chains sequenced from one sample in a study of graft-versus-host responses after intestinal transplantation. These TCRs are of unknown antigen specificity. Using immunoSEQ multiplex PCR, the repertoire was profiled, and TCRdb retains in-frame clones only, with some absent. The sample lists around 110,000 clones, 90% occurring once. Sequenced here: unstimulated CD4+ T cells sorted from spleen or lymph node cells, sampled before intestinal transplant. The receptors derive from a human donor who received an intestinal transplant.

J is TRBJ1-2 and V is TRBV19, with 8 positions matching TRBD1. Germline V gene sequence: CDR1 LNHDA, CDR2 SQIVND (reference sequence). Trimming at V came to 4 bases and at J to 2 bases, leaving 6 bases not matched to a gene. The CDR3 spans 15 residues. The CDR3 sequence is CASSRTGLVNYGYTF. CDR3 DNA: TGTGCCAGTAGTAGGACAGGGCTGGTAAACTATGGCTACACCTTC. The full variable domain, its missing parts supplied by reference TRBV19 and TRBJ1-2, is DGGITQSPKYLFRKEGQNVTLSCEQNLNHDAMYWYRQDPGQGLRLIYYSQIVNDFQKGDIAEGYSVSREKKESFPLTVTSAQKNPTAFYLCASSRTGLVNYGYTFGSGTRLTVV.

The chain joins TRBV19 to TRBJ2-7; perhaps TRBD2 as D (5 bases). V lost 3 bases and J 7 bases, leaving 13 bases between the germline ends. The germline V gene has CDR1 LNHDA and CDR2 SQIVND (reference sequence). The CDR3 length is 13 residues. The DNA of the CDR3 is TGTGCCAGTAGTATGGCGATTCGAGGGGAGCAGTACTTC. This codes for CASSMAIRGEQYF.

The chain couples TRBV9 to TRBJ2-5; 9 bases match TRBD2. V shed 4 bases and J 0 bases; nucleotides not matched to a gene: 7. Germline V gene sequence: CDR1 SGDLS, CDR2 YYNGEE. The CDR3 has 16 residues. The CDR3 coding sequence is TGTGCCAGCAGCATAGGACTAGCGAAATACCAAGAGACCCAGTACTTC. Translating it yields CASSIGLAKYQETQYF.

The chain links TRBV6-1 to TRBJ2-3; 7 bases are shared with TRBD2. Looked up from germline, CDR1 is MNHNS and CDR2 is SASEGT. This CDR3 has 15 amino acids. Unmatched junction bases numbered 5, after V lost 1 base and J lost 4 bases. The CDR3 DNA sequence: TGTGCCAGCAGTGAAGTGGGAGCGGGACCAGATACGCAGTATTTT. Protein product: CASSEVGAGPDTQYF.

The chain couples TRBV7-2 to TRBJ2-1, with 9 bases matching TRBD2. The V gene end was trimmed by 5 bases and the J gene end by 4 bases; junction bases not matched to a gene: 18. CDR1 and CDR2 (germline): SGHTA, FQGNSA. The CDR3 totals 19 residues. CDR3 nucleotide sequence: TGTGCCAGCAGCCCAAGAGGTGGCGGGGGGGCCGGTGGGTACAATGAGCAGTTCTTC. As protein: CASSPRGGGGAGGYNEQFF.

This clone was picked up one time. The gene calls are TRBV6-1 and TRBJ2-5; D unclear. Trimming cost V 4 bases and J 5 bases, with 11 bases left between them. Germline V gene lookup returns CDR1 MNHNS and CDR2 SASEGT. This CDR3 has 13 amino acids. The CDR3 sequence is CASSVLPGETQYF. The CDR3 DNA follows: TGTGCCAGCAGTGTTCTCCCGGGTGAGACCCAGTACTTC.

The chain joins TRBV6-5 to TRBJ2-5; possible D gene TRBD1, 6 bases. Per germline, CDR1 MNHEY and CDR2 SVGAGI. This CDR3 has 14 residues. V lost 6 bases and J 5 bases, leaving 16 bases between the germline ends. The CDR3 loop is CASSNGGRGETQYF. As DNA, the CDR3 is TGTGCCAGCAGCAACGGCGGCAGGGGCGAGACCCAGTACTTC.

The rearrangement links TRBV19 to TRBJ2-4, with 7 bases that match TRBD1. Germline assignment: CDR1 LNHDA and CDR2 SQIVND (reference sequence). J was trimmed by 7 bases and V by 6 bases; bases with no gene match: 6. The CDR3 loop spans 13 amino acids. This CDR3 is CASSRQGANIQYF. DNA for the CDR3: TGTGCCAGTAGCAGACAGGGCGCGAACATTCAGTACTTC.

The V gene is TRBV5-1, the J gene TRBJ1-1; 7 bases are a match to TRBD1. The trim removed 4 bases at V and 4 bases at J, leaving 4 bases unmatched. CDR1 SGHRS and CDR2 YFSETQ come from the germline V gene. The CDR3 runs to 13 residues. CDR3 sequence reads: CASSPNRGTEAFF. The CDR3 nucleotides are TGCGCCAGCAGCCCCAACAGGGGCACTGAAGCTTTCTTT.

This chain connects TRBV6-5 to TRBJ1-3; D is perhaps TRBD1 (5 bases). V gave up 6 bases and J gave up 0 bases, with 12 bases separating them. CDR3 size: 15 residues. CDR1 and CDR2 (germline): MNHEY, SVGAGI. The CDR3 spells CASRPRVSSGNTIYF. The CDR3, as DNA: TGTGCCAGCAGGCCCAGGGTATCCTCTGGAAACACCATATATTTT.

The chain joins TRBV14 to TRBJ2-1; TRBD2 matches at 10 bases. Germline lookup yields CDR1 SGHDN and CDR2 FVKESK. The V segment lost 1 base and the J segment 5 bases; nucleotides outside the gene matches: 5. The CDR3 sequence is 16 residues long. The CDR3 reads CASSQVFTSGDNEQFF. In DNA, the CDR3 is TGTGCCAGCAGCCAAGTTTTTACTAGCGGGGACAATGAGCAGTTCTTC.

The chain combines TRBV5-1 with TRBJ2-3; TRBD2 matches 10 bases. This CDR3 is 17 amino acids long. Germline CDR1 SGHRS, CDR2 YFSETQ. J gave up 1 base and V 4 bases, and 9 bases lay outside the gene matches. Written as DNA, the CDR3 is TGCGCCAGCAGCCCGGGATCGCTAGCGGGGGGCACAGATACGCAGTATTTT. The encoded protein is CASSPGSLAGGTDTQYF.

This chain joins TRBV18 and TRBJ2-7; TRBD1 agrees at 8 bases. The CDR3 length is 17 residues. V lost 3 bases to trimming and J lost 0 bases; unmatched junction nucleotides: 10. Germline CDR1 reads KGHSH; CDR2 reads LQKENI. CDR3 sequence (DNA): TGTGCCAGCTCACCGATGACCGGGACAGGCAGCTCCTACGAGCAGTACTTC. Its translation: CASSPMTGTGSSYEQYF.

The genes are TRBV4-1 and TRBJ2-1; a weak D match, TRBD2 (6 bases). Per the germline V gene, CDR1 is MGHRA and CDR2 is YSYEKL. This CDR3 is 18 amino acids long. Trimming shortened V by 0 bases and J by 1 base, and 16 bases separated the two germline ends. CDR3 sequence: CASSQESRRGMSYNEQFF. The DNA of the CDR3 is TGCGCCAGCAGCCAAGAGAGTAGGAGGGGAATGTCCTACAATGAGCAGTTCTTC.

The chain combines TRBV15 with TRBJ2-6; a weak D match, TRBD1 (5 bases). Germline V gene data show CDR1 as LNHNV and CDR2 as YYDKDF (reference sequence). The V and J ends lost 0 bases and 0 bases respectively, with 12 bases between them. The CDR3 is made up of 18 amino acids. The CDR3 DNA sequence: TGTGCCACCAGCAGAGAAGTAAGGGGCAGCTCTGGGGCCAACGTCCTGACTTTC. It codes for CATSREVRGSSGANVLTF.

J is TRBJ2-5 and V is TRBV6-1, with a tentative D call TRBD1 (6 bases). The V and J ends lost 4 bases and 10 bases respectively, with 25 bases between them. CDR1 is MNHNS and CDR2 is SASEGT in the germline V gene. The CDR3 has 16 amino acids. The CDR3 loop is CASSVLPPGQGYNQYF. The CDR3 DNA reads TGTGCCAGCAGTGTATTACCACCGGGACAAGGATATAACCAGTACTTC.

The V call is TRBV2, the J call TRBJ2-7; 11 bases agree with TRBD1. The CDR3 is 14 residues long. With 4 bases clipped from V and 7 bases from J, the junction kept 6 bases outside the gene matches. Germline V gene lookup returns CDR1 SNHLY and CDR2 FYNNEI. This chain's CDR3 is CASSGTGGAGEQYF. The DNA for the CDR3 is TGTGCCAGCAGTGGGACAGGGGGCGCGGGTGAGCAGTACTTC. Variable domain in full (rest from reference TRBV2 and TRBJ2-7): EPEVTQTPSHQVTQMGQEVILRCVPISNHLYFYWYRQILGQKVEFLVSFYNNEISEKSEIFDDQFSVERPDGSNFTLKIRSTKLEDSAMYFCASSGTGGAGEQYFGPGTRLTVT.

The chain recombines TRBV27 with TRBJ2-1; TRBD1 aligns across 8 bases. There are 15 residues in the CDR3. Looked up from germline, CDR1 is MNHEY and CDR2 is SMNVEV (reference sequence). V lost 5 bases and J lost 9; bases outside the gene matches: 12. Here the CDR3 reads CASSPDRLTGGEQFF. The DNA for the CDR3 is TGTGCCAGCAGTCCGGACAGACTTACAGGGGGTGAGCAGTTCTTC.

The chain is built from TRBV29-1 and TRBJ2-1; tentative D call: TRBD1 (5 bases). V was trimmed by 3 bases and J by 7 bases, leaving 13 bases between them. Germline lookup yields CDR1 SQVTM and CDR2 ANQGSEA. This CDR3 comprises 13 residues. CDR3 amino acids: CSVEKDIRNEQFF. CDR3 in DNA: TGCAGCGTTGAGAAGGACATCCGAAATGAGCAGTTCTTC.

The chain recombines TRBV7-2 with TRBJ2-7, with TRBD1 matching 10 bases. Looked up from germline, CDR1 is SGHTA and CDR2 is FQGNSA. This CDR3 has 14 residues. Trimming cost V 1 base and J 4 bases; bases outside gene matches: 1. The CDR3 reads CTSSLGTGGYEQYF. In DNA, the CDR3 is TGTACCAGCAGCTTAGGGACAGGGGGGTACGAGCAGTACTTC.